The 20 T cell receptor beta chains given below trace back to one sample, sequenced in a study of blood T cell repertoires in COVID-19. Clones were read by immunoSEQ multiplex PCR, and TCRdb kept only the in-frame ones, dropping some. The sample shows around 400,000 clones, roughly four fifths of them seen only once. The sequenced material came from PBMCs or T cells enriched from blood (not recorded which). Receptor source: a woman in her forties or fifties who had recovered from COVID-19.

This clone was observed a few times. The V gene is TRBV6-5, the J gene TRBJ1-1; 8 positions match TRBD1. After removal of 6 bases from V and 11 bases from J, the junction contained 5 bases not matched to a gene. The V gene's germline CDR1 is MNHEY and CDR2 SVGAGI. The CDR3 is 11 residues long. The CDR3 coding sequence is TGTGCCAGCAGCCGGACAGGGAGCGCTTTCTTT. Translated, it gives CASSRTGSAFF.

The chain's CDR3 is CASSYSIAGGEAFF. CDR3 DNA: TGTGCCAGCAGTTACTCGATTGCGGGGGGTGAAGCTTTCTTT. The chain is built from TRBV6-2 or TRBV6-3 and TRBJ1-1, with D perhaps matching TRBD1 (5 bases). CDR3 length equals 14 residues. With 0 bases removed from V and 7 bases from J, the gap between germline ends came to 12 bases. Per germline, CDR1 MNHEY and CDR2 SVGEGT.

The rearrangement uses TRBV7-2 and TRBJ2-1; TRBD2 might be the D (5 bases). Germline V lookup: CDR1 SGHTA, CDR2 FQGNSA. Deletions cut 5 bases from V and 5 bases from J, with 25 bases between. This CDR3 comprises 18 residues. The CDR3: CASSPSRFRERYHNEQFF. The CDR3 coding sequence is TGTGCCAGCAGCCCAAGCAGGTTTCGGGAAAGATACCACAATGAGCAGTTCTTC.

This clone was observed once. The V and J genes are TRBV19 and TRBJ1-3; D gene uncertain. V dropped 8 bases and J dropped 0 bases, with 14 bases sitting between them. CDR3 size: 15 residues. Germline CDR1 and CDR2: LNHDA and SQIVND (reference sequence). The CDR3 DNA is TGTGCCAGTGCCGATGACTGGAACTCTGGAAACACCATATATTTT. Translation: CASADDWNSGNTIYF.

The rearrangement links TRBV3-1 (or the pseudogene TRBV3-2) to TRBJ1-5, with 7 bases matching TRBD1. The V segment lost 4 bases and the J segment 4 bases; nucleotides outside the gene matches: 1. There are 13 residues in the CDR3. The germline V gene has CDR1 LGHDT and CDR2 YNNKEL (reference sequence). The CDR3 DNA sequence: TGTGCCAGCAGCCCACAGGGGAATCAGCCCCAGCATTTT. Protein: CASSPQGNQPQHF.

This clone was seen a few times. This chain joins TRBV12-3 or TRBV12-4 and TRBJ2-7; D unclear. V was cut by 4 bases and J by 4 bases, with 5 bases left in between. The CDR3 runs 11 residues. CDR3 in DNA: TGTGCCAGCAGTTCCTTTTACGAGCAGTACTTC. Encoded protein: CASSSFYEQYF.

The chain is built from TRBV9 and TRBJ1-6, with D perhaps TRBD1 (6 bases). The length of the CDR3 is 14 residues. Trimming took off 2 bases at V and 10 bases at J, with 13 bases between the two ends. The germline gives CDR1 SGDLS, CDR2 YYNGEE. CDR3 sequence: CASSVLQGASPLHF. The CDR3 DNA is TGTGCCAGCAGCGTCCTACAGGGAGCCTCACCCCTCCACTTT.

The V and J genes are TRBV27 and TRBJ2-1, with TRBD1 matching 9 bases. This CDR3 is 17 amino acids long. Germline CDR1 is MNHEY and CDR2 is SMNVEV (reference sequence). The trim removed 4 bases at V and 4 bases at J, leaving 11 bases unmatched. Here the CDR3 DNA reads TGTGCCAGCAGTTGGACAGGGGCCCCTCTACTTTACAATGAGCAGTTCTTC. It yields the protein CASSWTGAPLLYNEQFF.

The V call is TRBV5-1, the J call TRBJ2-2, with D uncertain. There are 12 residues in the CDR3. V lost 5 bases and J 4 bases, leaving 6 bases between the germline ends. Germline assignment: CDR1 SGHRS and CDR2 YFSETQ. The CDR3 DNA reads TGCGCCAGCAGGGTAGCCACCGGGGAGCTGTTTTTT. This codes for CASRVATGELFF.

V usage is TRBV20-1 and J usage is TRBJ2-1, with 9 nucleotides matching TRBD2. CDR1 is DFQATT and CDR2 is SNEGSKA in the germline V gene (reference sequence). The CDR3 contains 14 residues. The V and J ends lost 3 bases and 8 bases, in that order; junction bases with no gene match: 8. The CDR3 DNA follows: TGCAGTGCTAGTTCTGCGGGGGGGCCCGATGAGCAGTTCTTC. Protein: CSASSAGGPDEQFF.

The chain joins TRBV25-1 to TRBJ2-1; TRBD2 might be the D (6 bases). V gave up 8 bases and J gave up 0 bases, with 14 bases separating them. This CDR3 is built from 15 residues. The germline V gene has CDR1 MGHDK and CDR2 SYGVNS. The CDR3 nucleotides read TGTGCCAGCCCCCGGGCGGGGAGCTCCTACAATGAGCAGTTCTTC. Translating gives CASPRAGSSYNEQFF. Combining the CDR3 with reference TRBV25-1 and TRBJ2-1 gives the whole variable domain EADIYQTPRYLVIGTGKKITLECSQTMGHDKMYWYQQDPGMELHLIHYSYGVNSTEKGDLSSESTVSRIRTEHFPLTLESARPSHTSQYLCASPRAGSSYNEQFFGPGTRLTVL.

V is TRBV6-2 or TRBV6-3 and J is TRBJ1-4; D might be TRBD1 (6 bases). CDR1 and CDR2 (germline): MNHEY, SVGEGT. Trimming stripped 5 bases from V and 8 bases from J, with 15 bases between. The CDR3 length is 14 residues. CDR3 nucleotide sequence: TGTGCCAGCAGTCTCCTCGGGGGGCGGGAAAAACTGTTTTTT. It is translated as CASSLLGGREKLFF.

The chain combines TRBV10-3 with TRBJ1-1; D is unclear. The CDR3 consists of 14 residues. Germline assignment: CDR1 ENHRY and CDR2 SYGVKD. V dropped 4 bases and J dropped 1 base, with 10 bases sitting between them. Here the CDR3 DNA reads TGTGCCATCAGTGGAGGGCTCGGGAACACTGAAGCTTTCTTT. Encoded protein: CAISGGLGNTEAFF.

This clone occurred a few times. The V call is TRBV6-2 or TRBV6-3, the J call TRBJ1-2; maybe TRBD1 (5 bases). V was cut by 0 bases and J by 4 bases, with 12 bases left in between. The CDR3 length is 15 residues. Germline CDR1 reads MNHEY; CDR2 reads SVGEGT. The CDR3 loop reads CASSYSQGSVYGYTF. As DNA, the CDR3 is TGTGCCAGCAGTTACTCGCAGGGCAGTGTCTATGGCTACACCTTC.

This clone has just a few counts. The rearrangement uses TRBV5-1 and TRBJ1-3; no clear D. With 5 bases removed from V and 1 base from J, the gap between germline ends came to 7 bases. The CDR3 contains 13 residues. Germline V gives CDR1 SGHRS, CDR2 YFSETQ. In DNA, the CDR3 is TGCGCCAGCAGTTCGGGTTCTGGAAACACCATATATTTT. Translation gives CASSSGSGNTIYF.

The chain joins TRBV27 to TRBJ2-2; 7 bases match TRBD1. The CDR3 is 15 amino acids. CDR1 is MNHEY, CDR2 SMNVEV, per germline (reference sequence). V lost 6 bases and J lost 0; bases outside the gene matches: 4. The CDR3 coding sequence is TGTGCCAGCAGGTCGACAGGGCCGAACACCGGGGAGCTGTTTTTT. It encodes CASRSTGPNTGELFF.

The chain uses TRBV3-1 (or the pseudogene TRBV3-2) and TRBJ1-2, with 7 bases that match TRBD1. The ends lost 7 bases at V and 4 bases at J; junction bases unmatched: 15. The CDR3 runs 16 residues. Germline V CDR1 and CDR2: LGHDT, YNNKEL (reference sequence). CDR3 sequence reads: CASTNLFGGGLYGYTF. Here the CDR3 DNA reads TGTGCCAGCACAAATCTGTTCGGAGGGGGCCTCTATGGCTACACCTTC.

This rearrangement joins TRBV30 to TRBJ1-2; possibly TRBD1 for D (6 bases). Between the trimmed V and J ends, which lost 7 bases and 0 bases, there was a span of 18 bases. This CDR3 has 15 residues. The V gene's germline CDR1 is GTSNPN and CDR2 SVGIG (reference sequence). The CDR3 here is CASTRIGQSNYGYTF. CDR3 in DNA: TGTGCCTCCACGAGGATCGGACAGTCTAACTATGGCTACACCTTC.

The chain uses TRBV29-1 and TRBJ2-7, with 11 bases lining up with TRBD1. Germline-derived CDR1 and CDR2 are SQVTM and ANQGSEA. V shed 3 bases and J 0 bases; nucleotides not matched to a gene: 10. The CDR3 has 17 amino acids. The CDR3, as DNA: TGCAGCGTTGATGGGGGAGGGGGGACAGGGGGCTCCTACGAGCAGTACTTC. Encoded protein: CSVDGGGGTGGSYEQYF.

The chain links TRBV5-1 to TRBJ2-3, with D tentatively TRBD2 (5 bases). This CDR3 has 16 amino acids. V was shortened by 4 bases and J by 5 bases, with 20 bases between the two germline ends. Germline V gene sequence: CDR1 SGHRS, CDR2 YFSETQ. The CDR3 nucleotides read TGCGCCAGCAGCCCGCCACTAGACCCTCAAGGAGATACGCAGTATTTT. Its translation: CASSPPLDPQGDTQYF.